Here is one T cell receptor beta chain with its context. What antigen it recognizes has not been identified. Per-base quality was not reported, and no clone a single base away is much larger than it. This record belongs to a study of blood T cell repertoires in COVID-19 (TCRdb year 2020). Broadly, across the study: Samples covering the acute and convalescent phases of COVID-19 were provided by collaborators in the United States, Italy and Spain. The dataset comprised deeply sampled blood TCRbeta repertoires from subjects exposed to, actively infected with, or recovered from COVID-19. HLA class I and class II types, where available, came from metadata supplied by the sample provider rather than from assay-based typing. Samples were obtained from the ongoing ImmuneRACE study (first 160 participants) and from over a thousand subjects provided by 6 global collaborators. The repertoires were released in a freely available public database meant as a resource for research on the immune response to SARS-CoV-2. Nearly every sample came with metadata listing a de-identified subject ID, COVID-19 status, age in years and sex. The prospective study material was composed of cDNA or gDNA derived from T cells, B-cell-depleted T cells, or PBMCs.

The germline V gene sets CDR1 to MDHEN and CDR2 to SYDVKM. The CDR3 measures 17 amino acids from cysteine to phenylalanine. Kept here is only the CDR3 DNA, which spans 51 bases and is read in frame from base 1. V is pared back by 4 bases and J by 0 bases, with 19 bases lying between the germline termini. The immunoSEQ Assay, a bias-controlled multiplex PCR, was used to amplify TCRbeta CDR3 regions from genomic DNA. Per the original workflow: The number of nucleated cells in each sample was estimated by amplification of reference gene primers within the assay. To quantify the absolute abundance of each unique TCRbeta CDR3 rearrangement, sequence reads were collapsed and filtered. Productive Simpson clonality was computed per sample as the square root of Simpson's diversity index over productive rearrangements. TCRdb's version of the immuneACCESS table is confined to in-frame rearrangements and falls short of the full clone set. An unresolved V gene accounts for under half of the shortfall where checked; the remainder is of unknown origin. V, J and clone size are those of that table, while D and trimming were read from the DNA. In this sample the table shows hundreds of thousands of clones, approximately 87% of which occur a single time. The ten largest clones capture about 3.9% of the sample.

Points the paper makes about the study in general: How much clinical and demographic metadata was included differed by source and by participant, and the metadata was provided uncurated.

Each collaborating institution followed its own protocols to collect whole blood in K2EDTA tubes. For TCRbeta analysis, collaborator samples were shipped as frozen whole blood, as isolated PBMCs, or as DNA extracted from either sample type. The clonotype was recovered from a woman in her forties or fifties with active or convalescent COVID-19. Recombination joined TRBV28 with TRBJ2-7, with TRBD2 tentatively as D gene (6 bases match). The sequencing input was peripheral blood. The sequence in DNA is TGTGCCAGCAGTTCCACTAAACCAAGCGGGCTCTCCTACGAGCAGTACTTC. Protein translation: CASSSTKPSGLSYEQYF.